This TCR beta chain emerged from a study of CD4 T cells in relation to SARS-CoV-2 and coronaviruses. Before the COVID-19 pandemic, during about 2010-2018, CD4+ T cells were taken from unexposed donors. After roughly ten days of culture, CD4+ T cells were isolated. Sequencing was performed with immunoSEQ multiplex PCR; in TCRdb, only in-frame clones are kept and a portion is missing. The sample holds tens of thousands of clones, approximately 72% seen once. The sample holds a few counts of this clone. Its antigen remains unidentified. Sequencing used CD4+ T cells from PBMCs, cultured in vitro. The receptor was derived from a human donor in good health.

CDR3 in DNA: TGTGCCAGCACCCGAACTGGGATTTACGAGCAGTACTTC. Translated: CASTRTGIYEQYF. This chain links TRBV25-1 with TRBJ2-7, with D unclear. The germline gives CDR1 MGHDK, CDR2 SYGVNS. The CDR3 extends over 13 amino acids. Trimming cost V 7 bases and J 4 bases, with 14 bases left between them.